This paragraph covers one T cell receptor beta chain sequence. Germline CDR1 and CDR2: SGHTS and YDEGEE. The CDR3 is 16 amino acids. With V trimmed by 0 bases and J by 0 bases, 1 base remained unmatched. TCRdb's table, derived via immunoSEQ multiplex PCR, lists solely in-frame clones and lacks some. The data show more than 550,000 clones, around 87% seen once. The sample belongs to a study of shared T cell receptors in the human thymus. The sample was also reused in another study, on human thymus T cells. That study reports: It was healthy Finnish infants having corrective surgery for congenital heart defects who were the donors. Resections removed during corrective heart surgery provided the thymus tissue used. Related studies found that unrelated individuals share highly overlapping thymic repertoires.

V is TRBV5-8 and J is TRBJ2-1, with TRBD2 identical over 9 bases. The receptor was isolated from a boy in the first two years of life with a congenital heart defect. Sequences were obtained from thymocytes. The CDR3 reads CASSLATSGSYNEQFF. The CDR3 DNA sequence: TGTGCCAGCAGCTTGGCGACTAGCGGCTCCTACAATGAGCAGTTCTTC. Full variable domain (rest looked up from reference TRBV5-8 and TRBJ2-1): EAGVTQSPTHLIKTRGQQATLRCSPISGHTSVYWYQQALGLGLQFLLWYDEGEERNRGNFPPRFSGRQFPNYSSELNVNALELEDSALYLCASSLATSGSYNEQFFGPGTRLTVL.